These T cell receptor beta chains were read from a single sample in a study of control samples from healthy donors and cancer patients. Sequencing used immunoSEQ multiplex PCR; TCRdb keeps in-frame clones, though not all of them. Among about 160,000 clones, nearly 96% were seen once, and the ten largest hold 1%. The specimen sequenced was blood. The receptors originated from a woman in her 30s in good health. Each CDR3 is given with its conserved first and last residue.

CDR3 protein	V gene
CATSDPGARQGMVGGELFF	TRBV24-1
CASSLDFRGPQETQYF	TRBV5-1
CSVQGLMNTEAFF	TRBV29-1
CASSPGLAGVQETQYF	TRBV19
CASSEGDRDGQPQHF	TRBV10-1
CASRNLEAGIVYNEQFF	TRBV19
CASSKRGHQPQHF	TRBV21-1
CASSLVGGRLSGNTIYF	TRBV5-1
CASRRASLAATEAFF	TRBV28
CASSEGRNYGYTF	TRBV2
CASSWDRGSSGYTF	TRBV7-9
CASSSLGASGAYTGELFF	TRBV7-8
CAISESDRNTEAFF	TRBV10-3
CASSQGRGVMDTQYF	TRBV3-1/TRBV3-2
CASSLPDGTEGGYTF	TRBV5-5
CASTPLNGGGGIEKLFF	TRBV28
CASSRRRESGYTF	TRBV11-2
CASSGGSSNQPQHF	TRBV2
CASSPRTSNTGELFF	TRBV5-5
CAWSVRIEKLFF	TRBV30
CASRKGTGPDYGYTF	TRBV4-1
CASSFQGASGYTF	TRBV5-4
CASSRPDSFGAHNEQFF	TRBV7-9
CASSPGPEGILEYNEQFF	TRBV7-7
CASRETSTITGELFF	TRBV6-5
CASSLASEQYF	TRBV12-3/TRBV12-4
CASSLGLGGSETQYF	TRBV7-6
CASSPAGADTQYF	TRBV10-2
CASSLKLPGLSTDTQYF	TRBV27
CASSPRLAGGQSNEQFF	TRBV3-1/TRBV3-2
CASSQDGGSSYNEQFF	TRBV3-1/TRBV3-2
CASSLGLSNQPQHF	TRBV5-8
CASSEGGGQPQHF	TRBV10-2
CASTTGTANTGELFF	TRBV2
CASSMVRRLSGNTIYF	TRBV19
CASSERTGTIATNEKLFF	TRBV6-1
CASSPRDSNQPQHF	TRBV16
CASSLGPTGNEQFF	TRBV5-1
CASSRQSLAGGANVLTF	TRBV4-1
CASSLAEVGSPLHF	TRBV5-1
CASSPSKRTGSYSNQPQHF	TRBV18
CASSSSTGLSYEQYF	TRBV27
CASSPGGSNYGYTF	TRBV5-6
CASSQDPGGTYNEQFF	TRBV4-1
CASSERGGLGNEQFF	TRBV14
CASSEVGGGQGGSTEAFF	TRBV25-1
CASSTRPAETQYF	TRBV5-1
CASSYDIGGTEAFF	TRBV6-1